One sample yielded the 25 T cell receptor beta chains listed below, sequenced in a study of tumor and adjacent non-tumor tissue in lung cancer (dated by TCRdb to about 2018). Bulk unsorted tissue served as the source for RNA extraction, and RNA quality was assessed using a NanoDrop ND-1000 and an Agilent 2100. The normal lung samples consisted of distant non-tumor tissue collected more than 3 cm from the tumor edge. The method behind the library was multiplex PCR. Sequencing was carried out with an Illumina HiSeq 2500. TCRbeta libraries were built by three rounds of nested PCR using primers (Table S4), following protocols modified from ARM-PCR. TCRdb took the public reads, trimmed them with fastp at Q25, ran MiXCR for clone calling and kept in-frame beta chains. Every CDR3 protein is listed once, alongside the most common genes and DNA of its rows. Recorded for this sample are more than 85,000 distinct CDR3 sequences; about 62% of them occurred a single time. Of the sample, approximately 18% falls within the top ten clones.

Sequencing used distant non-tumor lung tissue. Receptor source: a man aged 30 to 45 with non-small cell lung cancer.

This clonotype was counted a few times. A read error is likely, as this CDR3 ends without the conserved phenylalanine or tryptophan. V is TRBV12-3 or TRBV12-4 and J is TRBJ2-7, with D uncertain. The CDR3 is 12 residues long. Trimming cost V 5 bases and J 4 bases, with 9 bases left between them. The CDR3 DNA reads TGTGCCAGCAGTATGGTGGCGTACGAGCAGTACTTA. It is translated as CASSMVAYEQYL.

The CDR3 DNA sequence: TGTGCCAGTGGCACCGGACAGGGGGCGACGACCCAGTACTTC. It translates to CASGTGQGATTQYF. The chain uses TRBV5-5 and TRBJ2-5; 11 bases are shared with TRBD1. The CDR3 contains 14 residues. Germline V lookup: CDR1 SGHKS, CDR2 YYEKEE (reference sequence). V lost 8 bases and J lost 7; bases outside the gene matches: 10. Full variable domain (rest looked up from reference TRBV5-5 and TRBJ2-5): DAGVTQSPTHLIKTRGQQVTLRCSPISGHKSVSWYQQVLGQGPQFIFQYYEKEERGRGNFPDRFSARQFPNYSSELNVNALLLGDSALYLCASGTGQGATTQYFGPGTRLLVL.

The chain joins TRBV4-2 to TRBJ2-7, with 8 bases that match TRBD2. The junction had 25 bases not matched to a gene; V was cut back by 3 bases and J by 12 bases. This CDR3 region has 18 residues. The V gene's germline CDR1 is LGHNA and CDR2 YNFKEQ. The CDR3 loop is CASSHSLRAGGLTYKRYF. The CDR3 coding sequence is TGTGCCAGCAGCCATTCCCTTCGGGCGGGAGGCTTAACTTACAAGCGGTACTTC.

This clonotype appeared many times. V and J are TRBV4-1 and TRBJ2-1, with TRBD2 matching 8 bases. Germline V gene sequence: CDR1 MGHRA, CDR2 YSYEKL. V shed 0 bases, J shed 3 bases, and the junction held 4 bases outside the gene matches. The CDR3 is 16 amino acids. The CDR3: CASSQDQAGDYNEQFF. The DNA for the CDR3 is TGCGCCAGCAGCCAAGATCAAGCGGGAGACTACAATGAGCAGTTCTTC.

This clonotype was detected only once. The chain recombines TRBV6-2 or TRBV6-3 with TRBJ2-7, with D possibly being TRBD2 (6 bases). The CDR3 contains 16 residues. The V and J ends lost 11 bases and 2 bases respectively, with 25 bases between them. CDR1 and CDR2 (germline): MNHEY, SVGEGT. The CDR3 spells CAVNTERGATTYEQYF. CDR3 sequence (DNA): TGTGCCGTCAATACCGAACGCGGGGCAACGACCTACGAGCAGTACTTC.

V usage is TRBV24-1 and J usage is TRBJ2-5, with 8 bases that match TRBD2. Trimming at V came to 11 bases and at J to 5 bases, leaving 18 bases not matched to a gene. CDR1 and CDR2 (germline): KGHDR, SFDVKD. The CDR3 contains 16 residues. The CDR3 sequence is CAIGDPSGSLSETQYF. The CDR3 region has the DNA TGTGCCATCGGTGACCCAAGCGGGAGTCTATCGGAGACCCAGTACTTC.

Remarks on this clonotype: Given a much more abundant clone one base away, this may be a read error. J is TRBJ2-1 and V is TRBV11-3; D is unclear. The CDR3 loop spans 15 amino acids. Per the germline V gene, CDR1 is SGHNT and CDR2 is YENEEA. The ends were cut back, 9 bases at V and 10 bases at J, with 25 bases in the middle. The CDR3 DNA reads TGTGCCAGTTCACCGGTAGGGATGGCGGCCCCCGAGCAGTTCTTC. This sequence encodes CASSPVGMAAPEQFF.

In the case of this clonotype: Mismatch with germline at one junction end may stem from a read error. The V gene is TRBV29-1, the J gene TRBJ2-5, with D perhaps TRBD1 (6 bases). CDR1 SQVTM and CDR2 ANQGSEA come from the germline V gene. The length of the CDR3 is 14 residues. The DNA for the CDR3 is TGCAGCGTTGAACCCCGGGACAATCGAGAGACCCATTACTTC. It specifies CSVEPRDNRETHYF. The whole variable domain, remainder taken from reference TRBV29-1 and TRBJ2-5, is SAVISQKPSRDICQRGTSLTIQCQVDSQVTMMFWYRQQPGQSLTLIATANQGSEATYESGFVIDKFPISRPNLTFSTLTVSNMSPEDSSIYLCSVEPRDNRETHYFGPGTRLLVL.

The chain is built from TRBV7-9 and TRBJ2-7; D ambiguous. The V end lost 5 bases, the J end lost 0 bases, and 17 bases lay between the germline ends. The CDR3 is 16 residues long. Germline assignment: CDR1 SEHNR and CDR2 FQNEAQ (reference sequence). The CDR3 DNA reads as TGTGCCAGCAGCCAAGGCGGTATATTGAGCTCCTACGAGCAGTACTTC. Its translation: CASSQGGILSSYEQYF. The complete variable domain, with remaining parts taken from reference TRBV7-9 and TRBJ2-7, reads DTGVSQNPRHKITKRGQNVTFRCDPISEHNRLYWYRQTLGQGPEFLTYFQNEAQLEKSRLLSDRFSAERPKGSFSTLEIQRTEQGDSAMYLCASSQGGILSSYEQYFGPGTRLTVT.

The V and J genes are TRBV5-6 and TRBJ2-2, with D possibly being TRBD1 (7 bases). CDR1 and CDR2 from the germline V gene are SGHDT and YYEEEE. Trimming left V 0 bases short and J 5 bases short, with 8 bases between. This CDR3 comprises 14 residues. The CDR3 nucleotides read TGTGCCAGCAGCTTGGCAGGGGGGACCGGGGAGCTGTTTTTT. It yields the protein CASSLAGGTGELFF.

About this clonotype itself: Germline is not matched at one junction end, which may reflect a read error. The chain couples TRBV11-1 to TRBJ2-7; the D gene is possibly TRBD1 (6 bases). From germline, CDR1 is SGHAT and CDR2 FQDESV (reference sequence). The CDR3 totals 13 residues. Here the CDR3 DNA reads TGTCCCAGCAGCTCACAGGGTTATTACGAGCAGTACTTC. Its translation is CPSSSQGYYEQYF.

This clonotype was found once. The junction departs from germline at one end; a sequencing error may be responsible. The chain employs TRBV4-3 and TRBJ2-3; D remains unclear. Germline V gene sequence: CDR1 LGHNA, CDR2 YSLEER. The CDR3 is 16 residues long. CDR3 region: CASNQVKDLGTDMQYF. CDR3 nucleotides: TGCGCCAGCAACCAAGTAAAGGATCTGGGCACAGATATGCAGTATTTT.

This clonotype was detected only once. The rearrangement uses TRBV11-2 and TRBJ2-1; D gene unclear. Germline V gene sequence: CDR1 SGHAT, CDR2 FQNNGV. CDR3 size: 17 residues. V lost 0 bases and J lost 5, with 17 bases in between. The CDR3 DNA follows: TGTGCCAGCAGCTTAGATTTGTCTCTCAGGATCAACAATGAGCAGTTCTTC. It yields the protein CASSLDLSLRINNEQFF.

The chain is built from TRBV5-6 and TRBJ2-3, with 9 nucleotides matching TRBD1. J lost 4 bases, V lost 6 bases, and 6 bases had no gene match. CDR3 length: 14 amino acids. Germline CDR1 reads SGHDT; CDR2 reads YYEEEE. CDR3 amino acids: CASILRDRADTQYF. In DNA, the CDR3 is TGTGCCAGCATACTACGGGACAGGGCAGATACGCAGTATTTT.

The chain employs TRBV20-1 and TRBJ1-1; possibly TRBD1 for D (5 bases). Trimming shortened V by 8 bases and J by 5 bases, and 18 bases separated the two germline ends. This CDR3 contains 13 residues. The V gene's germline CDR1 is DFQATT and CDR2 SNEGSKA (reference sequence). This CDR3 is CSTPRGGGTEAFF. CDR3 DNA: TGCAGTACTCCACGGGGGGGTGGTACTGAAGCTTTCTTT.

Comments on this clonotype: A read error is likely, as this CDR3 ends without the conserved phenylalanine or tryptophan. This rearrangement joins TRBV11-1 to TRBJ2-7; 7 positions match TRBD1. CDR1 is SGHAT, CDR2 FQDESV, per germline (reference sequence). The CDR3 contains 14 residues. The CDR3 DNA reads TGTGCCAGCAGCTCCCGGGACAGAGCCTATGAGCAGTACTAC. Its translation is CASSSRDRAYEQYY.

This clonotype was counted ten times or more. V gene TRBV20-1 combines with J gene TRBJ1-4; the D gene is possibly TRBD1 (5 bases). The CDR3 length is 15 residues. In germline, CDR1 is DFQATT, CDR2 SNEGSKA (reference sequence). V was cut by 2 bases and J by 0 bases, with 10 bases left in between. The CDR3 nucleotides are TGCAGTGCTAGACCCCCGGGGGCAACTAATGAAAAACTGTTTTTT. This translates into CSARPPGATNEKLFF.

V and J are TRBV6-2 or TRBV6-3 and TRBJ1-2; D perhaps matches TRBD1 (6 bases). Germline V CDR1 and CDR2: MNHEY, SVGEGT. The V end lost 6 bases, the J end lost 6 bases, and 17 bases lay between the germline ends. The CDR3 covers 14 residues. In nucleotides, the CDR3 is TGTGCCAGCAGATATTCGCAGGGGCGCCATGGCTACACCTTC. Translating it yields CASRYSQGRHGYTF.

This clonotype appeared many times. This rearrangement joins TRBV20-1 to TRBJ2-1; D may be TRBD1 (8 bases). The V gene lost 6 bases and the J gene lost 9 bases, with 21 bases spanning the gap. Germline values: CDR1 DFQATT, CDR2 SNEGSKA (reference sequence). CDR3 length: 14 amino acids. CDR3 in DNA: TGCAGTGCCAGACCTAATACAGGGGGGGTTGAGCAGTTCTTC. Translating it yields CSARPNTGGVEQFF.

To note about this clonotype: A single base separates this from a much larger clone, so it may be a read error. The J gene is TRBJ2-7, the V gene TRBV12-3 or TRBV12-4; TRBD1 matches 9 bases. CDR3 length: 14 amino acids. CDR3 loop: CVSRWGTGRGEQYF. CDR3 coding DNA: TGTGTCAGCCGATGGGGGACAGGGAGGGGCGAGCAGTACTTC.

Notes on this clonotype: Given a much more abundant clone one base away, this may be a read error. The rearrangement links TRBV25-1 to TRBJ1-4; D call uncertain. Germline loops: CDR1 MGHDK, CDR2 SYGVNS. This CDR3 contains 14 residues. CDR3: CARSEPATNEKLFF. For the CDR3, the DNA is TGTGCCAGAAGTGAGCCTGCAACTAATGAAAAACTGTTTTTT.

Comments on this clonotype: Likely a read error: the CDR3 ends without its conserved phenylalanine or tryptophan. The rearrangement joins TRBV11-2 to TRBJ2-1; 7 bases line up with TRBD2. CDR1 is SGHAT, CDR2 FQNNGV, per germline. CDR3 length: 14 amino acids. V trimming: 8 bases; J trimming: 3 bases; junction bases outside the gene matches: 7. The CDR3 protein is CASGPTGGYNEQFL. The CDR3 DNA reads TGTGCCAGCGGACCGACGGGGGGCTACAATGAGCAGTTCCTC.

A few counts support this clonotype. This sequence may be a read error, since a much larger clone differs from it by one base. The CDR3 protein is CSGRAGTTIYF. The DNA for the CDR3 is TGCAGTGGCCGAGCGGGAACCACCATATATTTT. The chain couples TRBV20-1 to TRBJ1-3; D gene uncertain. There are 11 residues in the CDR3. Per the germline V gene, CDR1 is DFQATT and CDR2 is SNEGSKA (reference sequence).

Concerning this clonotype: A much more abundant neighbour one base away suggests this may be a read error. CDR3 sequence: CASSEVPPASYERYF. In nucleotides, the CDR3 is TGTGCCAGCAGCGAAGTACCCCCCGCCTCCTACGAGCGGTACTTC. V usage is TRBV7-8 and J usage is TRBJ2-7, with unresolved D. The CDR3 has 15 amino acids. CDR1 and CDR2 (germline): SGHVS, FQNEAQ.

This clonotype appeared once. It may be a read error: a sequence one base away is much more abundant. V and J are TRBV5-6 and TRBJ2-7; weak D call: TRBD2 (5 bases). Per germline, CDR1 SGHDT and CDR2 YYEEEE. CDR3 length equals 12 residues. The DNA of the CDR3 is TGTGCCATCAGCGGTACCACCTACGAGCAGTACTTC. Translation gives CAISGTTYEQYF.